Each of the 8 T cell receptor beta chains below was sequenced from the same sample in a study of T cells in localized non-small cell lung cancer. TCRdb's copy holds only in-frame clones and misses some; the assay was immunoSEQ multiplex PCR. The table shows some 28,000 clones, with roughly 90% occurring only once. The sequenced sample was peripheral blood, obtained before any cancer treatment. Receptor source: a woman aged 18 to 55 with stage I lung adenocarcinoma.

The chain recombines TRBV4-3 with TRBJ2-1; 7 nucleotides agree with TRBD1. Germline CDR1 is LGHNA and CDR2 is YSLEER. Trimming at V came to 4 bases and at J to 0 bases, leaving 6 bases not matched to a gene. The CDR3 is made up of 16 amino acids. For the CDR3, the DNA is TGCGCCAGCAGCCGACTACGGGACAGCTCCTACAATGAGCAGTTCTTC. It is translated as CASSRLRDSSYNEQFF.

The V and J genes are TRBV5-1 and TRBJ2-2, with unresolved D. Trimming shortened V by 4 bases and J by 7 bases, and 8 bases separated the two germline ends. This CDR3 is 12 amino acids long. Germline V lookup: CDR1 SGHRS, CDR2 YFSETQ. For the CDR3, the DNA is TGCGCCAGCAGCCCCCCAAGCGGGGAGCTGTTTTTT. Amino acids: CASSPPSGELFF.

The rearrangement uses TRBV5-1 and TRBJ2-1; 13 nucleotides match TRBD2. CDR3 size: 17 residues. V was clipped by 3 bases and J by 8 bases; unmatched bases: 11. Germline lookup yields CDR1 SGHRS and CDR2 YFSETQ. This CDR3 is CASSSLRTSGSPDEQFF. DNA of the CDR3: TGCGCCAGCAGCTCCCTACGGACTAGCGGGAGCCCCGATGAGCAGTTCTTC.

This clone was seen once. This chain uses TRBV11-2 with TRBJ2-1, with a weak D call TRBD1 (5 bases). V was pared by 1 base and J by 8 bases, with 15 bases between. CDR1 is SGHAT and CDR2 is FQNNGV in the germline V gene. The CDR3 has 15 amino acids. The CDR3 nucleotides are TGTGCCAGCAGCTTAGTTCGTGGCAGGGTGCATGAGCAGTTCTTC. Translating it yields CASSLVRGRVHEQFF.

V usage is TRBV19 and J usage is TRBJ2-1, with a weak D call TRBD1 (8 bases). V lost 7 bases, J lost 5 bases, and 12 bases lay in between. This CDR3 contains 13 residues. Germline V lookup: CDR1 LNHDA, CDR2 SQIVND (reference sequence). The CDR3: CASIQGGDNEQFF. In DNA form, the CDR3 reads TGTGCCAGTATACAGGGGGGGGACAATGAGCAGTTCTTC. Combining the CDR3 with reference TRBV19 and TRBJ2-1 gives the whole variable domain DGGITQSPKYLFRKEGQNVTLSCEQNLNHDAMYWYRQDPGQGLRLIYYSQIVNDFQKGDIAEGYSVSREKKESFPLTVTSAQKNPTAFYLCASIQGGDNEQFFGPGTRLTVL.

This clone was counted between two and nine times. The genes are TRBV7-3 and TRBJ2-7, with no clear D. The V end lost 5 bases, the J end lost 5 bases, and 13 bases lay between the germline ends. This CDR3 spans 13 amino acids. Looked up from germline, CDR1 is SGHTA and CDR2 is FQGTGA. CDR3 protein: CASSPTGVHEQYF. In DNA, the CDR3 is TGTGCCAGCAGCCCGACTGGAGTCCACGAGCAGTACTTC. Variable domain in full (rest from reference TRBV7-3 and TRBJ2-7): GAGVSQTPSNKVTEKGKYVELRCDPISGHTALYWYRQSLGQGPEFLIYFQGTGAADDSGLPNDRFFAVRPEGSVSTLKIQRTERGDSAVYLCASSPTGVHEQYFGPGTRLTVT.

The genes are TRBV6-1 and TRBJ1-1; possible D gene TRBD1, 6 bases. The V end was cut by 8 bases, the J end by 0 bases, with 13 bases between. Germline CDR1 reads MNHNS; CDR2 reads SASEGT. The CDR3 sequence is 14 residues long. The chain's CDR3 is CASRQDSMNTEAFF. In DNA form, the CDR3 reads TGTGCCAGCCGCCAGGACAGCATGAACACTGAAGCTTTCTTT.

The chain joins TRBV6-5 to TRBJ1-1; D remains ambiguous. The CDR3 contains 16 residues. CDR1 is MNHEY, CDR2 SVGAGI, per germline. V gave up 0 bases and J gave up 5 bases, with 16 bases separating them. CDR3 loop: CASSYSVWRRETEAFF. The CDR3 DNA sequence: TGTGCCAGCAGTTACTCAGTTTGGCGACGGGAAACTGAAGCTTTCTTT.